This paragraph covers one T cell receptor (beta chain) sequence. As yet, its antigen is unknown. MiXCR, applied by TCRdb to the 5' RACE reads, yields one record per CDR3 protein. The profile shows 250,000 to 350,000 distinct CDR3 sequences, around 21% of them singletons. This entry comes from a study of CD8 T cells in ankylosing spondylitis. The trim removed 4 bases at V and 0 bases at J, leaving 4 bases unmatched. The germline V gene encodes CDR1 ENHRY and CDR2 SYGVKD. The CDR3 is 16 amino acids. Study-level results: Seemingly characteristic of ankylosing spondylitis blood was a TCR beta motif consisting of eight highly homologous variants.

The rearrangement links TRBV10-3 to TRBJ2-1, with 9 bases that match TRBD2. The TCR sequence derives from a female donor with ankylosing spondylitis or in good health (not recorded which). Sequenced sample: blood, either unsorted or a sorted T cell fraction (not recorded which). The CDR3 nucleotides are TGTGCCATCAGTGGTAAGCGGGAGGACTCCTACAATGAGCAGTTCTTC. Translation: CAISGKREDSYNEQFF.